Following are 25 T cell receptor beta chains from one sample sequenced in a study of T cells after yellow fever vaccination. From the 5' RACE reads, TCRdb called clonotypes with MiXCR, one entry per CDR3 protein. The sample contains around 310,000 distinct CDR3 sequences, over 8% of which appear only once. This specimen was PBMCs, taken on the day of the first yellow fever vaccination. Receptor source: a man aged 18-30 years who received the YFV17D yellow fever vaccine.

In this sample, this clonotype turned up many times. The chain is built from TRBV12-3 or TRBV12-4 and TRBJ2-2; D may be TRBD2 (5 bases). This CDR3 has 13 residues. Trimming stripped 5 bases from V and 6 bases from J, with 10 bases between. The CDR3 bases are TGTGCCAGCAGTACCCGAGGGTCCGGGGAGCTGTTTTTT. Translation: CASSTRGSGELFF.

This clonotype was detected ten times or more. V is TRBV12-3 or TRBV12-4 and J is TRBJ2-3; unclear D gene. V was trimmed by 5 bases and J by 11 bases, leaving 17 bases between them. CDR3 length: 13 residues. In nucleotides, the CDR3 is TGTGCCAGCAGTCCGCAGACCAGAGGAGAGCAGTATTTT. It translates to CASSPQTRGEQYF.

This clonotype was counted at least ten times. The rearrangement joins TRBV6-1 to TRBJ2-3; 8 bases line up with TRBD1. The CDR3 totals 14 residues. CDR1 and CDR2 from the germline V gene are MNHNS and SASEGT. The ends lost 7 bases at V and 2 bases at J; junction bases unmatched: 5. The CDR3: CASNRQGTTDTQYF. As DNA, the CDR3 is TGTGCCAGCAACAGACAGGGGACCACAGATACGCAGTATTTT.

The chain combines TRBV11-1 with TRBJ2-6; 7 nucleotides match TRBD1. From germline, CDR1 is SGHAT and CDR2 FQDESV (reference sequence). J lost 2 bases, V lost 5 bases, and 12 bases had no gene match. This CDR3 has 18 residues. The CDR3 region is CASSPRDSRSAGANVLTF. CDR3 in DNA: TGTGCCAGCAGCCCCAGGGACAGTCGTTCGGCTGGGGCCAACGTCCTGACTTTC.

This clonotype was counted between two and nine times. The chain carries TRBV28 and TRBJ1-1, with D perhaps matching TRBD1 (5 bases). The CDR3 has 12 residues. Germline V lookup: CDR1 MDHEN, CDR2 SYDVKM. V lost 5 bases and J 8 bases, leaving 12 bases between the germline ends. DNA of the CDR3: TGTGCCAGCAGTCTAGGGACGCTAGAAGCTTTCTTT. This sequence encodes CASSLGTLEAFF.

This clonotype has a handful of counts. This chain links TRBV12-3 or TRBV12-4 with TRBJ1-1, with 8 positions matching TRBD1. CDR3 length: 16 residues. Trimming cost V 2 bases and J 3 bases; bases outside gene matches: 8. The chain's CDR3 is CASSLTGQGLDTEAFF. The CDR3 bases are TGTGCCAGCAGTTTAACCGGACAGGGTCTGGACACTGAAGCTTTCTTT.

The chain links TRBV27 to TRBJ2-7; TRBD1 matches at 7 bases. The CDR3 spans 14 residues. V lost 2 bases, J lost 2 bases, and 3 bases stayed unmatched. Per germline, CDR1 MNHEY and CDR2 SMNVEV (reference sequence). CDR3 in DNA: TGTGCCAGCAGTTTAATAGGGGGCACCTACGAGCAGTACTTC. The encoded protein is CASSLIGGTYEQYF.

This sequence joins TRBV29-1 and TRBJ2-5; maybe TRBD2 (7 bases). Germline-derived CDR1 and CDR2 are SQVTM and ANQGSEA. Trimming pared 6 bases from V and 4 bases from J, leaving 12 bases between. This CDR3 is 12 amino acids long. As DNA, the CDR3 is TGCAGCGTGGGGGGGGCAGGAGAGACCCAGTACTTC. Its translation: CSVGGAGETQYF.

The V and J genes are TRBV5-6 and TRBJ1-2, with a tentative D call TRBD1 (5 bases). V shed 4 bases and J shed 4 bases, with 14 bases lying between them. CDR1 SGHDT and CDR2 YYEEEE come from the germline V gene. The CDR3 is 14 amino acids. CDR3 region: CASSPWGSPYGYTF. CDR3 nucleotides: TGTGCCAGCAGCCCCTGGGGCAGCCCCTATGGCTACACCTTC. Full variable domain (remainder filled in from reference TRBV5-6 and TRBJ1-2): DAGVTQSPTHLIKTRGQQVTLRCSPKSGHDTVSWYQQALGQGPQFIFQYYEEEERQRGNFPDRFSGHQFPNYSSELNVNALLLGDSALYLCASSPWGSPYGYTFGSGTRLTVV.

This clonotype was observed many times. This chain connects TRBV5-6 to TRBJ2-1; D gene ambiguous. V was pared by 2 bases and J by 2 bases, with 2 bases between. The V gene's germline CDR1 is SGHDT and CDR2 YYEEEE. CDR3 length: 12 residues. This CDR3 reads CASSFPYNEQFF. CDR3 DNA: TGTGCCAGCAGCTTCCCCTACAATGAGCAGTTCTTC.

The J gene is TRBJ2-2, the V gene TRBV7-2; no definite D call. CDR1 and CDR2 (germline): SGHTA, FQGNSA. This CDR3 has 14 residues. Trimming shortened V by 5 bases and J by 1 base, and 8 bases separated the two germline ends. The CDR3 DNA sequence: TGTGCCAGCAGCCGCAGGTGGAACACCGGGGAGCTGTTTTTT. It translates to CASSRRWNTGELFF.

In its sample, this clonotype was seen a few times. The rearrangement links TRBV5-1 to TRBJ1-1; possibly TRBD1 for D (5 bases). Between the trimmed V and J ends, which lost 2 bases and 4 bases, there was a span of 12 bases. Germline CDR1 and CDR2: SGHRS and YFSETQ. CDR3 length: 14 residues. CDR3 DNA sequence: TGCGCCAGCAGCTTTGGGGCCCCGCTCACTGAAGCTTTCTTT. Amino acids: CASSFGAPLTEAFF.

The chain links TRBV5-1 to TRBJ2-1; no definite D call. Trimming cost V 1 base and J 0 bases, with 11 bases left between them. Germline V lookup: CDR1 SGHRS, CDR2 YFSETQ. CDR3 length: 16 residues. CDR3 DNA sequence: TGCGCCAGCAGCTTGCCATCAATAAGCTCCTACAATGAGCAGTTCTTC. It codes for CASSLPSISSYNEQFF.

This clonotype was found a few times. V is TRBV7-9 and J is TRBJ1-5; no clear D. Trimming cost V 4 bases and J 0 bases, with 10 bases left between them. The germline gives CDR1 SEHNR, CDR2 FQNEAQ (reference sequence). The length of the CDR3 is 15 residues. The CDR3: CASSSSLYSNQPQHF. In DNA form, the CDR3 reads TGTGCCAGCAGCTCTTCGCTTTATAGCAATCAGCCCCAGCATTTT.

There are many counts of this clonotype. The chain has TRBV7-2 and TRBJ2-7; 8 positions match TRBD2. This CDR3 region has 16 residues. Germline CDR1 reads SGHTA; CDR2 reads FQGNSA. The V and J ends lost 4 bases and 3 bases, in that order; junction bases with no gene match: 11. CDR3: CASSYGLAGGFYEQYV. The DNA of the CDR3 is TGTGCCAGCAGCTACGGTCTGGCGGGGGGTTTCTACGAGCAGTACGTC.

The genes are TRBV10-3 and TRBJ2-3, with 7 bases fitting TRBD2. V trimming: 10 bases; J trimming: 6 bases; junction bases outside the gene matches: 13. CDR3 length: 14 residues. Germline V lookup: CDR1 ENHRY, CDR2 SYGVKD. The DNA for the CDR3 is TGTGCCAGCGGAAAGCGGGGCGAAACGGATACGCAGTATTTT. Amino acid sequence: CASGKRGETDTQYF.

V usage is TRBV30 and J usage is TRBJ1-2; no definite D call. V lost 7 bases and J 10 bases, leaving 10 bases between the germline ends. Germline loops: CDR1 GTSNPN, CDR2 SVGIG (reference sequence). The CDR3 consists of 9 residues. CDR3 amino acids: CAYSPDYTF. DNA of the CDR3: TGTGCCTACTCCCCTGACTACACCTTC.

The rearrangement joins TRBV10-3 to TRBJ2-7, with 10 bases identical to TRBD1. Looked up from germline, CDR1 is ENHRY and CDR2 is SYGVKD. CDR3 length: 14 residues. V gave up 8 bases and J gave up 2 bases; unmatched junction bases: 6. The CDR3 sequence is CAIGDRGQPYEQYF. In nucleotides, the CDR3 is TGTGCCATCGGGGACAGGGGCCAACCCTACGAGCAGTACTTC.

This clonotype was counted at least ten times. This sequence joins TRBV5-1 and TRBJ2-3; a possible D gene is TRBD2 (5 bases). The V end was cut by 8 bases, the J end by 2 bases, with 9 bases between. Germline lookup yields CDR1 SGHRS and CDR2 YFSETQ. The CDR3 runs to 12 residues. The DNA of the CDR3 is TGCGCCAGTGGACTTGACACAGATACGCAGTATTTT. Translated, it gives CASGLDTDTQYF.

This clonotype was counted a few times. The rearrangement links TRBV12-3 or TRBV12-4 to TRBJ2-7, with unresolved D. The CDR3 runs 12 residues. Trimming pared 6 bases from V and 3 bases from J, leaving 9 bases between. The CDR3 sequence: CASSWILYEQYF. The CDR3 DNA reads TGTGCCAGCAGCTGGATACTCTACGAGCAGTACTTC.

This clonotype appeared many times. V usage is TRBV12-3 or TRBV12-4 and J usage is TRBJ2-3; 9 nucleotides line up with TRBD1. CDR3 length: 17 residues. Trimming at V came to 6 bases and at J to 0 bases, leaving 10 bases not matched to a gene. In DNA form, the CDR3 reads TGTGCCAGCAGCCCCCGGGACAGGGCTCCTAGCACAGATACGCAGTATTTT. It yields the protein CASSPRDRAPSTDTQYF.

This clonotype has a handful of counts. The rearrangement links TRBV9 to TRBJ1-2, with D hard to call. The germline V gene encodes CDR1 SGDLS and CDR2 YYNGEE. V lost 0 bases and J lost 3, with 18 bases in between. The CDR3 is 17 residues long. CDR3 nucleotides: TGTGCCAGCAGCGTAGGGCCCGGGGAGGGTAGGCACTATGGCTACACCTTC. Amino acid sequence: CASSVGPGEGRHYGYTF.

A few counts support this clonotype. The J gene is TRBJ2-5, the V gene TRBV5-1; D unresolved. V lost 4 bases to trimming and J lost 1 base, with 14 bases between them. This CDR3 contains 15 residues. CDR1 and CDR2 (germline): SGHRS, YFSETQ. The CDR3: CASSDLTAAQETQYF. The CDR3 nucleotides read TGCGCCAGCAGCGACCTGACGGCCGCCCAAGAGACCCAGTACTTC.

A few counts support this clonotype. CDR3 in DNA: TGTGCCAGCAGCTTGGCTACAGGGGCCTGGAATCAGCCCCAGCATTTT. This gives the protein CASSLATGAWNQPQHF. V gene TRBV5-6 combines with J gene TRBJ1-5; the match to TRBD1 covers 7 bases. J was trimmed by 4 bases and V by 0 bases; bases with no gene match: 7. The CDR3 runs to 16 residues. Germline CDR1 reads SGHDT; CDR2 reads YYEEEE.

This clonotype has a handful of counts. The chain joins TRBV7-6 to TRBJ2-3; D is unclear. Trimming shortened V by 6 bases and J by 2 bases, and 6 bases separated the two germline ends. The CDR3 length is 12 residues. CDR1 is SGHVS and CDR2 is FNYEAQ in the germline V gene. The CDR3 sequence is CASRSSTDTQYF. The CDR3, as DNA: TGTGCCAGCAGATCGTCCACAGATACGCAGTATTTT.